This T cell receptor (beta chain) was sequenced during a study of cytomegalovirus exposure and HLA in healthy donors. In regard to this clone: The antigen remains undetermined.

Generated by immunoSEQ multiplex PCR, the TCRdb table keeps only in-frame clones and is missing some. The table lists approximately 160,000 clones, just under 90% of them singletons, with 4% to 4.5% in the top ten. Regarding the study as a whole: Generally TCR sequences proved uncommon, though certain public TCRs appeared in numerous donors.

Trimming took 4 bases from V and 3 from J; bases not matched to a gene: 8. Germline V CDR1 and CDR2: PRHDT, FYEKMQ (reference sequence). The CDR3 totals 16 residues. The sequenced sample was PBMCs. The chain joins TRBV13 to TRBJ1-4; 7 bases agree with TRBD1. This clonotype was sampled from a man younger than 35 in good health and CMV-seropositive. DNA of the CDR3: TGTGCCAGCAGCTCCGAGAGGGGGCTGGCTAATGAAAAACTGTTTTTT. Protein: CASSSERGLANEKLFF.